This TCR beta chain was recorded in a study of T cell responses to AZD1222 COVID-19 vaccine. Sequenced by immunoSEQ multiplex PCR; TCRdb stores in-frame clones only, minus some. The sample shows 86,000 or so clones, 70% to 90% of them seen only once. The V gene's germline CDR1 is LGHDT and CDR2 YNNKEL (reference sequence). The ends lost 6 bases at V and 7 bases at J; junction bases unmatched: 3. The CDR3 runs 12 residues. The input for sequencing was peripheral blood, taken 28 days after the second AZD1222 dose. The TCR was taken from an adult who received the AZD1222 COVID-19 vaccine. V is TRBV3-1 (or the pseudogene TRBV3-2) and J is TRBJ2-7; 10 nucleotides match TRBD2. Written as DNA, the CDR3 is TGTGCCAGCAGAGGAGCGGGGGGGGAGCAGTACTTC. This codes for CASRGAGGEQYF.